This is a list of T cell receptor beta chains from one sample in a study of cytomegalovirus exposure and HLA in healthy donors. Clones were read by immunoSEQ multiplex PCR, and TCRdb kept only the in-frame ones, dropping some. The data show some 110,000 clones, roughly 80% seen once. The sequenced sample was PBMCs. Receptor source: a man aged 30-40 years in good health and CMV-seronegative. CDR3s include the opening cysteine and the closing phenylalanine or tryptophan. Fields, in order: J gene, V gene, D gene, clone size, CDR3 protein, CDR3 DNA. The D gene is left open where the match is weak. Part of the rows lack a size; the others show once, few, many or a class for expanded clones.

j_gene: TRBJ1-1; v_gene: TRBV6-5; d_gene: TRBD1; abundance: NA; CDR3aa: CASSYLGQLNTEAFF; CDR3nt: TGTGCCAGCAGTTACCTGGGACAGTTGAACACTGAAGCTTTCTTT
j_gene: TRBJ2-1; v_gene: TRBV7-9; d_gene: NA; abundance: NA; CDR3aa: CASSPQGYNEQFF; CDR3nt: TGTGCCAGCAGCCCACAGGGATACAATGAGCAGTTCTTC
j_gene: TRBJ1-2; v_gene: TRBV2; d_gene: NA; abundance: few; CDR3aa: CAGHRGGIYGYTF; CDR3nt: TGTGCCGGCCATCGGGGAGGGATCTATGGCTACACCTTC
j_gene: TRBJ2-7; v_gene: TRBV19; d_gene: TRBD1; abundance: few; CDR3aa: CASTPGTGGSYEQYF; CDR3nt: TGTGCCAGTACCCCGGGGACAGGGGGCTCCTACGAGCAGTACTTC
j_gene: TRBJ1-4; v_gene: TRBV29-1; d_gene: TRBD1; abundance: NA; CDR3aa: CSVATGVNEKLFF; CDR3nt: TGCAGCGTTGCGACAGGGGTAAATGAAAAACTGTTTTTT
j_gene: TRBJ2-7; v_gene: TRBV20-1; d_gene: TRBD1; abundance: NA; CDR3aa: CLGQGGYEQYF; CDR3nt: TGCCTGGGACAGGGAGGATACGAGCAGTACTTC
j_gene: TRBJ1-5; v_gene: TRBV5-4; d_gene: TRBD1; abundance: NA; CDR3aa: CASSVGQGSNQPQHF; CDR3nt: TGTGCCAGCAGCGTGGGACAGGGAAGCAATCAGCCCCAGCATTTT
j_gene: TRBJ1-5; v_gene: TRBV19; d_gene: TRBD1; abundance: NA; CDR3aa: CASSRYMGQSSNQPQHF; CDR3nt: TGTGCCAGTAGTCGGTACATGGGACAGTCTAGCAATCAGCCCCAGCATTTT
j_gene: TRBJ2-1; v_gene: TRBV4-2; d_gene: TRBD2; abundance: NA; CDR3aa: CASSQDWGASGGVDEQFF; CDR3nt: TGTGCCAGCAGCCAAGATTGGGGGGCTAGCGGGGGGGTGGATGAGCAGTTCTTC
j_gene: TRBJ1-1; v_gene: TRBV6-1; d_gene: NA; abundance: NA; CDR3aa: CASSEFPRGTGILGGTEAFF; CDR3nt: TGTGCCAGCAGTGAATTTCCTCGGGGGACGGGAATCCTTGGGGGCACTGAAGCTTTCTTT